This TCR beta chain was documented in a study of blood T cell repertoires in COVID-19. Data came from immunoSEQ multiplex PCR; TCRdb stores just in-frame clones and leaves some out. The table lists a few hundred thousand clones, nearly 90% of them singletons. This clone was seen a few times. Study members were between about 18 and 100 years old and lived in 20 to 25 US regions. In assigning cohorts, the study relied on participant-reported clinical history. Trimming took 0 bases from V and 8 from J, leaving 15 bases between them. The CDR3 extends over 16 amino acids. Germline V CDR1 and CDR2: SGHNT, YYREEE (reference sequence).

Sequenced sample: PBMCs or T cells enriched from blood (not recorded which). The TCR was taken from a woman aged 25 to 39 who had recovered from COVID-19. This chain connects TRBV5-4 to TRBJ1-6; D not resolved. The CDR3 DNA is TGTGCCAGCAGCTTGGGCGGGCGCGGTAAGGATTCACCCCTCCACTTT. Translation gives CASSLGGRGKDSPLHF.